The present T cell receptor beta chain was sequenced within a study of CD8 T cells in ankylosing spondylitis. Findings and limits, study-wide: One TCR beta motif, made up of roughly eight highly homologous variants, appeared characteristic of ankylosing spondylitis blood.

This clonotype was observed at least ten times. What it binds is not known. TCRdb re-called the 5' RACE reads with MiXCR, one entry per CDR3 protein. The table includes more than 600,000 distinct CDR3 sequences, around 20% detected once. V lost 3 bases to trimming and J lost 8 bases; unmatched junction nucleotides: 6. Germline V gives CDR1 MRHNA, CDR2 SNTAGT. The CDR3 runs 16 residues. This clonotype originated in a male donor with ankylosing spondylitis. J is TRBJ2-1 and V is TRBV6-4, with 14 bases fitting TRBD2. The sequenced sample was blood, either unsorted or a sorted T cell fraction (not recorded which). CDR3 in DNA: TGTGCCAGCAGTGAATCTGGGACTAGCGGGAGCGATGAGCAGTTCTTC. As protein: CASSESGTSGSDEQFF.